The 3 T cell receptor beta chains reported below all come from one sample, sequenced in a study of cytomegalovirus exposure and HLA in healthy donors. The primer mix had 60 Vbeta and 13 Jbeta primers. TCRdb's table, derived via immunoSEQ multiplex PCR, lists solely in-frame clones and lacks some. The repertoire holds about 180,000 clones, with roughly 70% as singletons. Sequencing used PBMCs. The receptors stem from a male donor in good health and CMV-seronegative.

V gene TRBV6-5 combines with J gene TRBJ2-7, with 7 bases aligning to TRBD1. The germline CDR1 and CDR2 sequences are MNHEY and SVGAGI. After removal of 0 bases from V and 2 bases from J, the junction contained 4 bases not matched to a gene. The CDR3 runs 15 residues. This CDR3 is CASSYSKGTAYEQYF. CDR3 in DNA: TGTGCCAGCAGTTACTCGAAAGGGACAGCCTACGAGCAGTACTTC.

CDR3 nucleotides: TGTGCCAGCAGTTACTCGGGGACAGCGAACACTGAAGCTTTCTTT. It translates to CASSYSGTANTEAFF. The V call is TRBV6-5, the J call TRBJ1-1, with TRBD1 identical over 7 bases. The CDR3 runs to 15 residues. V dropped 0 bases and J dropped 1; count of bases not matched to a gene: 2. Germline-derived CDR1 and CDR2 are MNHEY and SVGAGI.

V gene TRBV7-2 combines with J gene TRBJ2-1; 11 bases are a match to TRBD2. Unmatched junction bases numbered 5, after V lost 1 base and J lost 9 bases. The germline V gene has CDR1 SGHTA and CDR2 FQGNSA. The CDR3 has 15 amino acids. The CDR3 here is CASSLVLAGDVEQFF. The CDR3 DNA follows: TGTGCCAGCAGCTTAGTACTAGCGGGAGACGTTGAGCAGTTCTTC.